These T cell receptor beta chains were read from a single sample in a study of T cells in Graves' hyperthyroidism and ophthalmopathy. TCRdb reprocessed the multiplex PCR reads with MiXCR, giving one entry per CDR3 protein. This table has about 460,000 distinct CDR3 sequences, 20% to 25% appearing once. The sequencing input was blood. These TCRs come from a woman in her 70s with Graves' ophthalmopathy. Both conserved end residues are trimmed from each CDR3. Fields, in order: V gene, CDR3 protein.

V: TRBV27
CDR3: ASSLAGTGHEQY

V: TRBV30
CDR3: AWSGQFPYRYT

V: TRBV7-7
CDR3: ASSLGADPSYNEQF

V: TRBV18
CDR3: ASSRDSQNNEQF

V: TRBV9
CDR3: ASSPQSASGYQF

V: TRBV6-9
CDR3: ASSWRSGRFNHEQY

V: TRBV3-1
CDR3: ASSQTGGNYGYT

V: TRBV6-5
CDR3: ASSYGSGNTEELF

V: TRBV5-1
CDR3: ASSSPGTSSAEQY

V: TRBV20-1
CDR3: SARDPPDTQY

V: TRBV28
CDR3: ASSIRGGGQGEAF

V: TRBV2
CDR3: ASTTDRAGWGTEAF

V: TRBV7-2
CDR3: ASSFDPDSGNTIY

V: TRBV5-5
CDR3: ASSLEQKAPGELF

V: TRBV28
CDR3: ASRRRGISYGYT

V: TRBV5-4
CDR3: ASSPRQGSGTDTQY

V: TRBV6-2/TRBV6-3
CDR3: ASSYYSRGEQY

V: TRBV25-1
CDR3: ASSEVGYNEQF

V: TRBV7-6
CDR3: ASSSLGNEQF

V: TRBV5-1
CDR3: ASSLAGQGRSPLH

V: TRBV10-2
CDR3: ASSSEGVGSPLH

V: TRBV7-3
CDR3: ASSRPGGTGELF

V: TRBV18
CDR3: ASSSTGEAYEQY

V: TRBV30
CDR3: AWATGDGEKLF

V: TRBV5-5
CDR3: ASTPLGTSYYEQY

V: TRBV28
CDR3: ASSPMGQKGEKLF

V: TRBV6-2/TRBV6-3
CDR3: ASSYSGQGRTEAF

V: TRBV10-3
CDR3: AISESVFGGITEAF